This TCR beta chain was recorded in a study of identifying expanded T cells in peripheral blood. Overall study findings and caveats: Across healthy donors, higher total template counts meant significantly greater roughly two-week count variance. Differentially abundant clones: 1 to 1.5 between replicates, 16.4 at roughly 2 weeks, 19 to 20 at four.

Data came from immunoSEQ multiplex PCR; TCRdb stores just in-frame clones and leaves some out. Of around 130,000 clones in the sample, approximately 86% were seen once. On this clone: Its antigen is unidentified.

The CDR3 is 14 amino acids. Germline assignment: CDR1 KGHSH and CDR2 LQKENI. V lost 3 bases and J lost 9; bases outside the gene matches: 8. The receptor was isolated from a person between 18 and 75 years old in good health. This chain connects TRBV18 to TRBJ2-1, with TRBD1 identical over 7 bases. The sequenced material came from blood. This chain's CDR3 is CASSPRQTGFEQFF. The CDR3 DNA follows: TGTGCCAGCTCACCCCGACAGACAGGGTTTGAGCAGTTCTTC.